This TCR beta chain was identified during a study of PD-1 blockade in classical Hodgkin lymphoma. Germline values: CDR1 SGHAT, CDR2 FQDESV (reference sequence). CDR3 length equals 14 residues. The V end lost 3 bases, the J end lost 1 base, and 9 bases lay between the germline ends. Study-wide points: Complete responders matched newly diagnosed patients in baseline diversity.

With respect to this clone: The antigen remains unidentified.

Repertoires were generated with immunoSEQ multiplex PCR, while TCRdb's copy carries only in-frame clones and drops some. The top ten clones hold 9.2% of a sample with approximately 150,000 clones, around 84% of them seen once. Each and every patient relapsed after autologous stem cell transplantation, and patients got differing brentuximab vedotin exposure. This clonotype was obtained from a human donor with classical Hodgkin lymphoma. The chain combines TRBV11-1 with TRBJ1-1; D might be TRBD1 (5 bases). Sequenced here: peripheral blood mononuclear cells (PBMCs), sampled before the second cycle of nivolumab. In nucleotides, the CDR3 is TGTGCCAGCAGCTTGGGACGGCGGAACACTGAAGCTTTCTTT. This sequence encodes CASSLGRRNTEAFF.